A single sample is the source of the 28 T cell receptor beta chains below, sequenced in a study of response to subunit inactivated influenza vaccine. TCRdb ran MiXCR on the RT-PCR reads and lists one entry per CDR3 protein. This sample has fewer than 700,000 distinct CDR3 sequences; over 10% occur once, and the top ten carry around 13%. The material sequenced was PBMCs from blood, taken 35 to 45 days after vaccination. The receptors were gathered from a man aged 50 to 60 who received an inactivated influenza vaccine.

The chain couples TRBV27 to TRBJ2-7; possibly TRBD1 for D (6 bases). Trimming removed 3 bases from V and 2 bases from J, with 11 bases in between. Germline V gene lookup returns CDR1 MNHEY and CDR2 SMNVEV (reference sequence). The CDR3 runs 14 residues. In nucleotides, the CDR3 is TGTGCCAGCAGTTTGGGGGCGAATCCCTACGAGCAGTACTTC. Protein sequence: CASSLGANPYEQYF.

This clonotype has more than one count but fewer than ten. The chain employs TRBV11-1 and TRBJ2-1; TRBD2 is a possible D gene (6 bases). The V end lost 2 bases, the J end lost 15 bases, and 11 bases lay between the germline ends. Germline CDR1 SGHAT, CDR2 FQDESV (reference sequence). The CDR3 length is 11 residues. This CDR3 reads CASSLRGGMFF. The CDR3 DNA is TGTGCCAGCAGCTTACGGGGAGGAATGTTCTTC.

The gene calls are TRBV9 and TRBJ1-1, with D unclear. CDR1 SGDLS and CDR2 YYNGEE come from the germline V gene. Trimming took 0 bases from V and 1 from J, leaving 10 bases between them. The CDR3 is made up of 15 amino acids. CDR3 sequence (DNA): TGTGCCAGCAGCGTAGGAGTGGGAAAGAACACTGAAGCTTTCTTT. Its translation: CASSVGVGKNTEAFF.

This clonotype was seen ten or more times. DNA for the CDR3: TGTGCCAGCAGCTTACAGGGGGCCACTAACTATGGCTACACCTTC. This sequence encodes CASSLQGATNYGYTF. The V call is TRBV7-2, the J call TRBJ1-2; 8 bases line up with TRBD1. Germline CDR1 and CDR2: SGHTA and FQGNSA. This CDR3 has 15 amino acids. The trim removed 2 bases at V and 0 bases at J, leaving 2 bases unmatched. Filled out from reference TRBV7-2 and TRBJ1-2, the complete variable domain reads GAGVSQSPSNKVTEKGKDVELRCDPISGHTALYWYRQSLGQGLEFLIYFQGNSAPDKSGLPSDRFSAERTGGSVSTLTIQRTQQEDSAVYLCASSLQGATNYGYTFGSGTRLTVV.

The chain employs TRBV6-1 and TRBJ2-7, with D possibly being TRBD1 (5 bases). The CDR3 sequence is 14 residues long. Germline CDR1 reads MNHNS; CDR2 reads SASEGT. The V gene lost 3 bases and the J gene lost 3 bases, with 12 bases spanning the gap. CDR3 in DNA: TGTGCCAGCAGTGAGACGGACACACTCTACGAGCAGTACTTC. Translated, it gives CASSETDTLYEQYF.

This clonotype was counted only a few times. The V and J genes are TRBV10-3 and TRBJ2-7, with 9 bases identical to TRBD1. V shed 6 bases, J shed 4 bases, and the junction held 7 bases outside the gene matches. CDR1 ENHRY and CDR2 SYGVKD come from the germline V gene. The CDR3 spans 14 residues. CDR3 coding DNA: TGTGCCATCAGCCGTCCCGGGACAGGGTACGAGCAGTACTTC. Residues: CAISRPGTGYEQYF.

V usage is TRBV6-1 and J usage is TRBJ1-2, with TRBD1 matching 7 bases. Trimming at V came to 8 bases and at J to 1 base, leaving 13 bases not matched to a gene. Germline-derived CDR1 and CDR2 are MNHNS and SASEGT. This CDR3 comprises 16 residues. DNA of the CDR3: TGTGCCAGCGCCCCGGGCAGGGACAGAATTAACTATGGCTACACCTTC. Translating it yields CASAPGRDRINYGYTF.

This clonotype has just a few counts. The chain links TRBV20-1 to TRBJ1-1, with 7 bases fitting TRBD1. The trim removed 6 bases at V and 2 bases at J, leaving 6 bases unmatched. The CDR3 is 13 residues long. The germline V gene encodes CDR1 DFQATT and CDR2 SNEGSKA (reference sequence). CDR3 in DNA: TGCAGTGCCAAAGGGACAGTTAACACTGAAGCTTTCTTT. This encodes CSAKGTVNTEAFF.

This clonotype has more than one count but fewer than ten. A junction end diverges from the germline sequence, so it may reflect a read error. This sequence joins TRBV12-3 or TRBV12-4 and TRBJ2-7; 9 bases are a match to TRBD2. The CDR3 runs 14 residues. CDR3: CASSIAGVSYEQYF. The CDR3 nucleotides are TGTGCCAGCAGTATAGCGGGGGTCTCCTACGAGCAGTACTTC.

This chain uses TRBV12-3 or TRBV12-4 with TRBJ2-5, with unresolved D. V lost 7 bases to trimming and J lost 5 bases, with 11 bases between them. The CDR3 totals 12 residues. The CDR3 DNA is TGTGCCAGCACTTTGTCAGGCGAGACCCAGTACTTC. Translating gives CASTLSGETQYF.

This clonotype was picked up a small number of times. V and J are TRBV5-5 and TRBJ1-4; TRBD1 matches 7 bases. The CDR3 runs 13 residues. Germline lookup yields CDR1 SGHKS and CDR2 YYEKEE (reference sequence). Trimming took 6 bases from V and 8 from J; bases not matched to a gene: 7. The DNA for the CDR3 is TGTGCCAGCACCCCGACAGGGAGCGAAAAACTGTTTTTT. Encoded protein: CASTPTGSEKLFF.

This clonotype was picked up many times. V is TRBV5-5 and J is TRBJ1-5, with TRBD1 as a possible D gene (5 bases). V lost 4 bases and J lost 1, with 12 bases in between. The CDR3 runs 15 residues. The germline V gene has CDR1 SGHKS and CDR2 YYEKEE (reference sequence). The CDR3 nucleotides read TGTGCCAGCAGCCCGTGGGGGGACAGCAATCAGCCCCAGCATTTT. As protein: CASSPWGDSNQPQHF.

This clonotype was picked up a small number of times. This chain connects TRBV12-3 or TRBV12-4 to TRBJ2-5; TRBD2 matches at 10 bases. The CDR3 extends over 14 amino acids. With V trimmed by 6 bases and J by 7 bases, 8 bases remained unmatched. The CDR3 coding sequence is TGTGCCAGCAGGAGGACTAGCGGCACACGGACCCAGTACTTC. Translation gives CASRRTSGTRTQYF.

This clonotype was observed at least ten times. The chain couples TRBV6-2 or TRBV6-3 to TRBJ2-7, with D unresolved. Per the germline V gene, CDR1 is MNHEY and CDR2 is SVGEGT. The V end lost 6 bases, the J end lost 0 bases, and 3 bases lay between the germline ends. This CDR3 contains 11 residues. The CDR3 reads CASSHSYEQYF. The CDR3 nucleotides read TGTGCCAGCAGCCACTCCTACGAGCAGTACTTC.

This clonotype has only a few counts. V gene TRBV9 combines with J gene TRBJ2-7; TRBD2 matches at 8 bases. With 3 bases clipped from V and 6 bases from J, the junction kept 14 bases outside the gene matches. From germline, CDR1 is SGDLS and CDR2 YYNGEE. The CDR3 runs to 16 residues. As DNA, the CDR3 is TGTGCCAGCAGCGCGGGGGAGGGGCTAGCGGGCTCCGAGCAGTACTTC. This gives the protein CASSAGEGLAGSEQYF. The full variable domain, in which reference TRBV9 and TRBJ2-7 provide the parts outside the CDR3, is DSGVTQTPKHLITATGQRVTLRCSPRSGDLSVYWYQQSLDQGLQFLIQYYNGEERAKGNILERFSAQQFPDLHSELNLSSLELGDSALYFCASSAGEGLAGSEQYFGPGTRLTVT.

CDR3 loop: CSADSDRDAKNIQYF. The DNA for the CDR3 is TGCAGTGCTGACTCCGACAGGGATGCCAAAAACATTCAGTACTTC. The J gene is TRBJ2-4, the V gene TRBV20-1; the match to TRBD1 covers 7 bases. Germline V gene data show CDR1 as DFQATT and CDR2 as SNEGSKA (reference sequence). This CDR3 is 15 amino acids long. Trimming cost V 5 bases and J 1 base; bases outside gene matches: 8.

The rearrangement uses TRBV6-1 and TRBJ2-5; 7 nucleotides line up with TRBD1. CDR3 length equals 14 residues. The germline V gene has CDR1 MNHNS and CDR2 SASEGT. Trimming took 6 bases from V and 2 from J; bases not matched to a gene: 6. The CDR3 protein is CASRGQEIQETQYF. In nucleotides, the CDR3 is TGTGCCAGCAGAGGACAGGAGATACAAGAGACCCAGTACTTC.

In its sample, this clonotype was seen many times. The J gene is TRBJ2-1, the V gene TRBV12-3 or TRBV12-4; D may be TRBD2 (6 bases). The CDR3 is 14 amino acids. V was shortened by 6 bases and J by 7 bases, with 16 bases between the two germline ends. The DNA for the CDR3 is TGTGCCAGCAGGAATTCCCGGGAGTGGAATGAGCAGTTCTTC. It yields the protein CASRNSREWNEQFF.

The chain links TRBV11-2 to TRBJ2-1; 9 nucleotides line up with TRBD2. Trimming took 5 bases from V and 4 from J; bases not matched to a gene: 12. The CDR3 has 17 residues. CDR1 SGHAT and CDR2 FQNNGV come from the germline V gene. CDR3 loop: CASSGVPGLAGYNEQFF. The CDR3 DNA reads TGTGCCAGCAGCGGAGTCCCCGGGCTAGCGGGGTACAATGAGCAGTTCTTC. Full variable domain (remainder filled in from reference TRBV11-2 and TRBJ2-1): EAGVAQSPRYKIIEKRQSVAFWCNPISGHATLYWYQQILGQGPKLLIQFQNNGVVDDSQLPKDRFSAERLKGVDSTLKIQPAKLEDSAVYLCASSGVPGLAGYNEQFFGPGTRLTVL.

V usage is TRBV27 and J usage is TRBJ2-1; D perhaps matches TRBD2 (7 bases). The CDR3 runs to 14 residues. In germline, CDR1 is MNHEY, CDR2 SMNVEV (reference sequence). Trimming took off 5 bases at V and 7 bases at J, with 15 bases between the two ends. CDR3 loop: CASSRTGGPNEQFF. The CDR3 nucleotides read TGTGCCAGCAGTCGCACCGGGGGGCCGAATGAGCAGTTCTTC.

The chain has TRBV4-2 and TRBJ1-2; 7 bases are a match to TRBD1. The germline CDR1 and CDR2 sequences are LGHNA and YNFKEQ. This CDR3 region has 14 residues. Trimming took 2 bases from V and 3 from J; bases not matched to a gene: 3. DNA for the CDR3: TGTGCCAGCAGCCAATATACAGGGGACTATGGCTACACCTTC. Translating it yields CASSQYTGDYGYTF.

The chain links TRBV18 to TRBJ2-7, with a possible D match to TRBD1 (5 bases). The CDR3 extends over 14 amino acids. Trimming pared 2 bases from V and 2 bases from J, leaving 10 bases between. CDR1 is KGHSH, CDR2 LQKENI, per germline. The CDR3 DNA sequence: TGTGCCAGCTCACCAGCAGGGCAGGCCTACGAGCAGTACTTC. This codes for CASSPAGQAYEQYF. Drawing the rest from reference TRBV18 and TRBJ2-7, the complete variable domain is NAGVMQNPRHLVRRRGQEARLRCSPMKGHSHVYWYRQLPEEGLKFMVYLQKENIIDESGMPKERFSAEFPKEGPSILRIQQVVRGDSAAYFCASSPAGQAYEQYFGPGTRLTVT.

This clonotype was recorded at least ten times. This chain links TRBV20-1 with TRBJ2-7; TRBD1 aligns across 9 bases. The germline gives CDR1 DFQATT, CDR2 SNEGSKA (reference sequence). The CDR3 consists of 14 residues. After removal of 0 bases from V and 6 bases from J, the junction contained 6 bases not matched to a gene. The CDR3 bases are TGCAGTGCTAGAGATTTACAGGGGGCCGCCGAGCAGTACTTC. Translating it yields CSARDLQGAAEQYF.

The CDR3 loop is CASSGTTNYPTQYF. The CDR3 DNA reads TGTGCCAGCAGTGGGACTACCAACTACCCTACGCAGTATTTT. This chain connects TRBV6-2 or TRBV6-3 to TRBJ2-3, with 7 bases that match TRBD2. Trimming cost V 5 bases and J 8 bases; bases outside gene matches: 10. The CDR3 contains 14 residues. Per germline, CDR1 MNHEY and CDR2 SVGEGT.

J is TRBJ1-2 and V is TRBV6-6; TRBD1 is a possible D gene (5 bases). Germline CDR1 MNHNY, CDR2 SVGAGI (reference sequence). Trimming cost V 7 bases and J 7 bases, with 16 bases left between them. This CDR3 comprises 13 residues. This CDR3 reads CASTTGLLSGYTF. CDR3 nucleotide sequence: TGTGCCAGCACTACGGGGCTCCTATCTGGCTACACCTTC.

This clonotype has a handful of counts. The DNA of the CDR3 is TGCGCCAGCAGCTCTAGCGGGGGGGTTTTATCCTACAATGAGCAGTTCTTC. It codes for CASSSSGGVLSYNEQFF. V gene TRBV5-1 combines with J gene TRBJ2-1, with TRBD2 matching over 12 bases. This CDR3 region has 17 residues. V shed 3 bases, J shed 1 base, and the junction held 5 bases outside the gene matches. CDR1 and CDR2 (germline): SGHRS, YFSETQ.

This chain connects TRBV5-1 to TRBJ2-6; D is ambiguous. The CDR3 is 15 amino acids. Deletions cut 1 base from V and 0 bases from J, with 5 bases between. Germline V gives CDR1 SGHRS, CDR2 YFSETQ. DNA of the CDR3: TGCGCCAGCAGCTTGATAAACTCTGGGGCCAACGTCCTGACTTTC. Translated, it gives CASSLINSGANVLTF.

V usage is TRBV4-2 and J usage is TRBJ1-4; no firm D call. This CDR3 region has 16 residues. V was shortened by 1 base and J by 0 bases, with 9 bases between the two germline ends. Per germline, CDR1 LGHNA and CDR2 YNFKEQ. This CDR3 is CASSQASGTTNEKLFF. As DNA, the CDR3 is TGTGCCAGCAGCCAAGCTTCCGGGACAACTAATGAAAAACTGTTTTTT.